This TCR beta chain was captured in a study of response to subunit inactivated influenza vaccine. MiXCR was run by TCRdb on the RT-PCR reads, yielding one entry per CDR3 protein. In the table there are roughly 630,000 distinct CDR3 sequences, roughly 15% of which are singletons. About this clonotype itself: Its antigen is not identified.

General observations from the study: T cells newly recruited by each seasonal influenza vaccination are few, the authors suggested.

Unmatched junction bases numbered 2, after V lost 0 bases and J lost 2 bases. This CDR3 region has 17 residues. Germline values: CDR1 MNHEY, CDR2 SMNVEV (reference sequence). The sample in question was PBMCs from blood, obtained about 14 days before vaccination. This TCR was recovered from a man in his forties or fifties who received an inactivated influenza vaccine. The chain uses TRBV27 and TRBJ2-1; 12 bases fit TRBD2. As DNA, the CDR3 is TGTGCCAGCAGTTTATCCCCTAGCGGGGGGGCCTACAATGAGCAGTTCTTC. It yields the protein CASSLSPSGGAYNEQFF.